This TCR beta chain is drawn from a study of blood T cell repertoires in COVID-19. Looking at the study overall: Some COVID-19 samples were acute and others convalescent; all came from the United States, Italy and Spain. The cDNA or gDNA used as material had been derived from T cells, B-cell-depleted T cells, or PBMCs.

Original analysis: Reference gene primer amplification yielded estimated nucleated cell counts. Produced via immunoSEQ multiplex PCR; TCRdb's table is partial and in-frame only. The D gene and trimming were derived from the DNA, and the V and J assignments and clone size from that table. This table has tens of thousands of clones, around 89% appearing once. Germline V lookup: CDR1 SGHKS, CDR2 YYEKEE (reference sequence). Trimming at V came to 3 bases and at J to 7 bases, leaving 5 bases not matched to a gene. The CDR3 sequence is 15 residues long. Seattle patients were enrolled during active infection and followed longitudinally.

The chain joins TRBV5-5 to TRBJ2-2, with TRBD1 matching 11 bases. Material for sequencing was peripheral blood. This TCR was recovered from a woman aged 60 to 75 with COVID-19, enrolled during active disease. CDR3 nucleotides: TGTGCCAGCAGCTCAGGACAGGGGGCGGACGGGGAGCTGTTTTTT. Translating gives CASSSGQGADGELFF.